These 27 T cell receptor beta chains share one sample of origin, sequenced in a study of blood T cells in healthy people across ages. With a J-beta primer mix and a sample-barcoded 5' primer, a second PCR ran roughly 6 to 12 cycles. TCRdb itself ran the 5' RACE reads through MiXCR, one entry per CDR3 protein. The repertoire consists of about 1.6 million distinct CDR3 sequences, with about 35% occurring once and the leading ten covering about 11%. Sample: blood. These TCRs come from a woman aged 25 to 39 in good health.

This clonotype occurred many times. The chain uses TRBV10-2 and TRBJ2-1; 9 bases agree with TRBD2. The CDR3 sequence is 18 residues long. The ends lost 4 bases at V and 0 bases at J; junction bases unmatched: 10. CDR1 WSHSY and CDR2 SAAADI come from the germline V gene. CDR3 protein: CASSGLAAPPSSYNEQFF. The CDR3 coding sequence is TGCGCCAGCAGTGGACTAGCGGCCCCTCCGAGCTCCTACAATGAGCAGTTCTTC.

With respect to this clonotype: The junction departs from the called germline gene at one end, perhaps through a read error. The genes are TRBV7-9 and TRBJ1-5; the match to TRBD1 covers 7 bases. The germline V gene encodes CDR1 SEHNR and CDR2 FQNEAQ (reference sequence). This CDR3 spans 13 amino acids. CDR3 sequence (DNA): TGTGCCAGCAGTGGGACAGCTAATCGGCCCCAGCATTTT. It encodes CASSGTANRPQHF.

The chain recombines TRBV7-8 with TRBJ2-5; 13 bases are shared with TRBD2. This CDR3 spans 15 amino acids. Trimming cost V 4 bases and J 5 bases; bases outside gene matches: 4. Germline V CDR1 and CDR2: SGHVS, FQNEAQ. Here the CDR3 reads CASSSLAGGPETQYF. Written as DNA, the CDR3 is TGTGCCAGCAGCTCACTAGCGGGGGGGCCTGAGACCCAGTACTTC.

The chain employs TRBV28 and TRBJ1-5; TRBD1 agrees at 9 bases. Germline V gene sequence: CDR1 MDHEN, CDR2 SYDVKM. CDR3 size: 16 residues. Losses at the gene ends were 1 base for V and 2 bases for J; bases not matched to a gene: 3. In nucleotides, the CDR3 is TGTGCCAGCAGTTTATCACAGGGGGCGGGCAATCAGCCCCAGCATTTT. This sequence encodes CASSLSQGAGNQPQHF.

Only a few counts were recorded for this clonotype. CDR3 bases: TGTGCCACCAGTGGGGTAGGGGACAATGAGCAGTTCTTC. It is translated as CATSGVGDNEQFF. The gene calls are TRBV15 and TRBJ2-1; D is possibly TRBD1 (5 bases). V gave up 6 bases and J gave up 5 bases, with 11 bases separating them. The germline CDR1 and CDR2 sequences are LNHNV and YYDKDF (reference sequence). CDR3 size: 13 residues.

In its sample, this clonotype was seen a few times. The chain has TRBV5-1 and TRBJ2-1; 9 bases agree with TRBD2. In germline, CDR1 is SGHRS, CDR2 YFSETQ. The CDR3 length is 16 residues. J lost 5 bases, V lost 4 bases, and 10 bases had no gene match. The CDR3 nucleotides are TGCGCCAGCAGCCCCCGAAGTAGCGGGGGAAACAATGAGCAGTTCTTC. Residues: CASSPRSSGGNNEQFF.

This clonotype was found many times. J is TRBJ2-5 and V is TRBV20-1; 8 nucleotides align to TRBD1. V was pared by 3 bases and J by 4 bases, with 4 bases of the junction left unmatched. The germline V gene has CDR1 DFQATT and CDR2 SNEGSKA (reference sequence). This CDR3 is built from 13 residues. CDR3 nucleotide sequence: TGCAGTGCTAGGTGGACAGGGATAGAGACCCAGTACTTC. As protein: CSARWTGIETQYF.

The rearrangement joins TRBV6-1 to TRBJ1-6; D remains ambiguous. The CDR3 length is 12 residues. Germline V gene data show CDR1 as MNHNS and CDR2 as SASEGT. The V end lost 7 bases, the J end lost 6 bases, and 7 bases lay between the germline ends. The CDR3 sequence is CASNVANSPLHF. The CDR3, as DNA: TGTGCCAGCAACGTTGCTAATTCACCCCTCCACTTT.

In its sample, this clonotype was seen a few times. V usage is TRBV18 and J usage is TRBJ2-7; D is uncertain. V was trimmed by 3 bases and J by 6 bases, leaving 12 bases between them. CDR1 and CDR2 from the germline V gene are KGHSH and LQKENI. CDR3 length: 13 residues. DNA for the CDR3: TGTGCCAGCTCACCGGGAAACTCAGGCGAGCAGTACTTC. Translation gives CASSPGNSGEQYF.

This clonotype was detected a few times. The rearrangement links TRBV20-1 to TRBJ2-3; D not certain. Germline V gives CDR1 DFQATT, CDR2 SNEGSKA (reference sequence). V lost 4 bases and J lost 2, with 13 bases in between. This CDR3 region has 14 residues. As DNA, the CDR3 is TGCAGTGCTATTGTTCCAGCCGTCACAGATACGCAGTATTTT. Amino acid sequence: CSAIVPAVTDTQYF.

This clonotype was seen just once. The V gene is TRBV20-1, the J gene TRBJ2-1, with 7 bases fitting TRBD2. The CDR3 loop spans 15 amino acids. In germline, CDR1 is DFQATT, CDR2 SNEGSKA (reference sequence). J was trimmed by 0 bases and V by 6 bases; bases with no gene match: 8. CDR3 loop: CSAKSLADSYNEQFF. CDR3 coding DNA: TGCAGTGCCAAATCCCTAGCGGACTCCTACAATGAGCAGTTCTTC.

The V call is TRBV28, the J call TRBJ2-3, with TRBD1 matching 8 bases. The germline V gene has CDR1 MDHEN and CDR2 SYDVKM. This CDR3 has 14 amino acids. Trimming cost V 8 bases and J 2 bases; bases outside gene matches: 6. CDR3 nucleotide sequence: TGTGCCAGCGAACAGGGGGAAAACACAGATACGCAGTATTTT. Amino acids: CASEQGENTDTQYF.

This clonotype occurred a few times. The chain carries TRBV7-2 and TRBJ2-5; D gene unclear. Germline lookup yields CDR1 SGHTA and CDR2 FQGNSA. This CDR3 comprises 16 residues. V was cut by 2 bases and J by 5 bases, with 18 bases left in between. CDR3 sequence reads: CASSLSTLRPPETQYF. CDR3 DNA sequence: TGTGCCAGCAGCTTAAGTACCCTCCGACCCCCTGAGACCCAGTACTTC.

The chain is built from TRBV6-1 and TRBJ2-2, with D hard to call. CDR3 size: 15 residues. V was cut by 7 bases and J by 5 bases, with 17 bases left in between. The germline V gene encodes CDR1 MNHNS and CDR2 SASEGT. CDR3 sequence (DNA): TGTGCCAGCAACCCTTCCCCCTATTATACCGGGGAGCTGTTTTTT. Translating it yields CASNPSPYYTGELFF.

This clonotype was observed a handful of times. This sequence joins TRBV28 and TRBJ2-5, with a weak D call TRBD1 (6 bases). This CDR3 is 15 amino acids long. From germline, CDR1 is MDHEN and CDR2 SYDVKM. Deletions cut 2 bases from V and 1 base from J, with 11 bases between. CDR3 amino acids: CASSLPGQTQETQYF. DNA for the CDR3: TGTGCCAGCAGTTTACCCGGACAGACCCAAGAGACCCAGTACTTC.

This clonotype appeared a few times. V and J are TRBV7-6 and TRBJ1-1; possibly TRBD1 for D (6 bases). The CDR3 totals 15 residues. Trimming took off 3 bases at V and 0 bases at J, with 11 bases between the two ends. Germline V gene sequence: CDR1 SGHVS, CDR2 FNYEAQ. CDR3 residues: CASSFTGTVNTEAFF. The CDR3 nucleotides are TGTGCCAGCAGCTTTACAGGGACGGTGAACACTGAAGCTTTCTTT. Full variable domain (rest looked up from reference TRBV7-6 and TRBJ1-1): GAGVSQSPRYKVTKRGQDVALRCDPISGHVSLYWYRQALGQGPEFLTYFNYEAQQDKSGLPNDRFSAERPEGSISTLTIQRTEQRDSAMYRCASSFTGTVNTEAFFGQGTRLTVV.

V usage is TRBV4-1 and J usage is TRBJ1-1, with D possibly matching TRBD1 (6 bases). Deletions cut 1 base from V and 4 bases from J, with 13 bases between. Germline loops: CDR1 MGHRA, CDR2 YSYEKL. The CDR3 runs to 15 residues. CDR3 sequence reads: CASSQVPGVITEAFF. Written as DNA, the CDR3 is TGCGCCAGCAGCCAAGTTCCAGGGGTGATCACTGAAGCTTTCTTT.

V and J are TRBV20-1 and TRBJ2-5, with D perhaps being TRBD1 or TRBD2 (6 bases each). V was cut by 3 bases and J by 5 bases, with 16 bases left in between. Germline loops: CDR1 DFQATT, CDR2 SNEGSKA (reference sequence). The CDR3 length is 14 residues. The CDR3: CSARNRVGGETQYF. The CDR3 DNA reads as TGCAGTGCTAGGAACAGGGTAGGAGGGGAGACCCAGTACTTC.

CDR3 amino acids: CASSFGGGVKGYTF. As DNA, the CDR3 is TGTGCCAGCAGTTTTGGAGGGGGCGTTAAGGGCTACACCTTC. The V and J genes are TRBV27 and TRBJ1-2; 7 bases align to TRBD1. The J segment lost 8 bases and the V segment lost 3 bases, leaving 9 bases of the junction unmatched. The CDR3 runs to 14 residues. Germline assignment: CDR1 MNHEY and CDR2 SMNVEV (reference sequence).

Notes on this clonotype: Its ends do not fully match the called genes, so a read error is possible. The CDR3 loop reads CATSLDVGQSQHF. As DNA, the CDR3 is TGTGCCACCAGCTTAGACGTCGGTCAGTCCCAGCATTTT. The chain joins TRBV15 to TRBJ1-5, with D hard to call. Germline CDR1 LNHNV, CDR2 YYDKDF (reference sequence). The CDR3 covers 13 residues. Full variable domain (missing parts from reference TRBV15 and TRBJ1-5): DAMVIQNPRYQVTQFGKPVTLSCSQTLNHNVMYWYQQKSSQAPKLLFHYYDKDFNNEADTPDNFQSRRPNTSFCFLDIRSPGLGDTAMYLCATSLDVGQSQHFGDGTRLSIL.

The J gene is TRBJ2-1, the V gene TRBV28; D remains unclear. Germline V gives CDR1 MDHEN, CDR2 SYDVKM. The germline V and J ends were trimmed by 2 bases and 10 bases, with 9 bases remaining between them. This CDR3 contains 12 residues. The CDR3 spells CASSLPPYEQFF. The CDR3, as DNA: TGTGCCAGCAGTTTACCCCCCTACGAGCAGTTCTTC.

The chain employs TRBV10-3 and TRBJ2-1; D not resolved. This CDR3 is 17 amino acids long. CDR1 and CDR2 (germline): ENHRY, SYGVKD. Trimming cost V 4 bases and J 9 bases, with 25 bases left between them. Here the CDR3 reads CAISAHQDGVQVGEQFF. CDR3 DNA sequence: TGTGCCATCAGTGCCCACCAAGATGGGGTCCAGGTCGGTGAGCAGTTCTTC.

The genes are TRBV4-1 and TRBJ1-2, with D possibly being TRBD1 (5 bases). In germline, CDR1 is MGHRA, CDR2 YSYEKL. The CDR3 has 15 amino acids. Trimming pared 2 bases from V and 8 bases from J, leaving 18 bases between. The chain's CDR3 is CASSQPIAGNRGYTF. In DNA, the CDR3 is TGCGCCAGCAGCCAACCTATAGCAGGGAATAGAGGCTACACCTTC.

This clonotype was recorded a few times. The chain employs TRBV20-1 and TRBJ2-3; D is ambiguous. The CDR3 sequence is 13 residues long. Trimming shortened V by 3 bases and J by 0 bases, and 7 bases separated the two germline ends. Germline values: CDR1 DFQATT, CDR2 SNEGSKA (reference sequence). The CDR3 DNA is TGCAGTGCTAGGGTCTCTAGCACAGATACGCAGTATTTT. This encodes CSARVSSTDTQYF.

This clonotype was seen more than once but under ten times. The V and J genes are TRBV6-2 or TRBV6-3 and TRBJ2-5; the match to TRBD2 covers 9 bases. The CDR3 consists of 15 residues. The V gene end was trimmed by 1 base and the J gene end by 3 bases; junction bases not matched to a gene: 3. The germline gives CDR1 MNHEY, CDR2 SVGEGT. CDR3 loop: CASSYLGTSKETQYF. Written as DNA, the CDR3 is TGTGCCAGCAGTTACTTGGGGACTAGCAAAGAGACCCAGTACTTC.

This clonotype was seen only once. The J gene is TRBJ1-5, the V gene TRBV28; D remains unclear. Germline assignment: CDR1 MDHEN and CDR2 SYDVKM. The CDR3 loop spans 14 amino acids. The ends were cut back, 3 bases at V and 5 bases at J, with 11 bases in the middle. The DNA for the CDR3 is TGTGCCAGCAGTTTCCGGGGAAGGGATCAGCCCCAGCATTTT. This gives the protein CASSFRGRDQPQHF.

This clonotype has a handful of counts. The V gene is TRBV7-2, the J gene TRBJ2-3; 11 bases match TRBD2. The CDR3 covers 16 residues. From germline, CDR1 is SGHTA and CDR2 FQGNSA. Losses at the gene ends were 5 bases for V and 2 bases for J; bases not matched to a gene: 6. The CDR3 is CASSRGTSGFTDTQYF. DNA of the CDR3: TGTGCCAGCAGCCGGGGGACTAGCGGATTCACAGATACGCAGTATTTT.